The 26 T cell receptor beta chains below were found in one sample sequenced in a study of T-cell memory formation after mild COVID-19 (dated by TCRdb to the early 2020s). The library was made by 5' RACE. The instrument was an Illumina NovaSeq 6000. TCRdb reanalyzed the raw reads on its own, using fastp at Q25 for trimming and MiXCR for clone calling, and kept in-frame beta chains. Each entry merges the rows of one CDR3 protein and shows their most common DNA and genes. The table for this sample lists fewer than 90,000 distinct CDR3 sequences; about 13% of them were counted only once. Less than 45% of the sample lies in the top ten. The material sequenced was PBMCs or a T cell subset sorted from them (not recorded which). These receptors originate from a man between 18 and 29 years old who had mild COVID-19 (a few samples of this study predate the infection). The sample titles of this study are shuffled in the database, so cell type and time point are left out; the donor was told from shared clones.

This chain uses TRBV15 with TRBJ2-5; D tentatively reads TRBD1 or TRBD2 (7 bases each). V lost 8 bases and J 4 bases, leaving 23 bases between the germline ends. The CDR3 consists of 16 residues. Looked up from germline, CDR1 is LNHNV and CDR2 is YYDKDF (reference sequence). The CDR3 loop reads CATATVGGTVGETQYF. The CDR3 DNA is TGTGCCACCGCGACAGTCGGGGGGACAGTGGGAGAGACCCAGTACTTC.

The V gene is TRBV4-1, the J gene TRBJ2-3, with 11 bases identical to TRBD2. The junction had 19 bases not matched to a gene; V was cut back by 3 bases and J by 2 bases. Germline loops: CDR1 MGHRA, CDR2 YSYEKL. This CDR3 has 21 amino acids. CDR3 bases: TGCGCCAGCAGCCACCGCGACGGGGTAATACTAGCGGGAGTTTCCACAGATACGCAGTATTTT. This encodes CASSHRDGVILAGVSTDTQYF.

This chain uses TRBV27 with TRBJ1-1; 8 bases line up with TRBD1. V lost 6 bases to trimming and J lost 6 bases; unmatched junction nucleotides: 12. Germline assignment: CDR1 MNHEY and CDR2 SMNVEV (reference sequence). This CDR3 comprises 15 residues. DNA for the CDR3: TGTGCCAGCAGCCAGGGGGCTGCCTACGCCGCTGAAGCTTTCTTT. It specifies CASSQGAAYAAEAFF.

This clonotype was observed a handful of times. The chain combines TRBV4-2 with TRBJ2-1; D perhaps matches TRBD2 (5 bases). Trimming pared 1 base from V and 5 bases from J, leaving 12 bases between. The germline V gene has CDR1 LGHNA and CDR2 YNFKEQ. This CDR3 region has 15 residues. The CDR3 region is CASSQVFGGDNEQFF. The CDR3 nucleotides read TGTGCCAGCAGCCAAGTTTTTGGAGGAGACAATGAGCAGTTCTTC.

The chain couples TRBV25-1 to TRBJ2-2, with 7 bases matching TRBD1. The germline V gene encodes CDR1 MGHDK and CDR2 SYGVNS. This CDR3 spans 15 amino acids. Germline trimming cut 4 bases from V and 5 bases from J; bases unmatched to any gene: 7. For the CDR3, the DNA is TGTGCCAGCAGTGGGACACAGGGGATAACCGGGGAGCTGTTTTTT. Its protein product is CASSGTQGITGELFF.

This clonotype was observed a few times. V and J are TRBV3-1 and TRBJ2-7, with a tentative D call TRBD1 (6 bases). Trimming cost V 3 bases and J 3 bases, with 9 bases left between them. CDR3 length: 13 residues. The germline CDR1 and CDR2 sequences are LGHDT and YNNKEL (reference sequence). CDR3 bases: TGTGCCAGCAGCCATGGGACAAACTACGAGCAGTACGTC. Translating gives CASSHGTNYEQYV.

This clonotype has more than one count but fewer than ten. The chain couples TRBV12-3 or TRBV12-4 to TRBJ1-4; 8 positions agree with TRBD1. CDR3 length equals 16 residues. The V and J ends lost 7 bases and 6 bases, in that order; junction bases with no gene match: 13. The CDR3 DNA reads TGTGCCAGCACTCGGGGAACAGGGGGGCGCGATGAAAAACTGTTTTTT. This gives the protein CASTRGTGGRDEKLFF.

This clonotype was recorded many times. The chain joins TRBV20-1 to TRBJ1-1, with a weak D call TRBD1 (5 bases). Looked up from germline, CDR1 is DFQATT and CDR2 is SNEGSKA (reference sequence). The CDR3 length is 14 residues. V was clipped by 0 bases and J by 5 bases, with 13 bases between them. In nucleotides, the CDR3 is TGCAGTGCTAGAGATCTTGGGGGAGGGACTGAAGCTTTCTTT. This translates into CSARDLGGGTEAFF.

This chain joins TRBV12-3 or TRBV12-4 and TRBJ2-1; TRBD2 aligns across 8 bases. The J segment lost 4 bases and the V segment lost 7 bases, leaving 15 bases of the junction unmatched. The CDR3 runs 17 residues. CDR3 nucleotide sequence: TGTGCCAGCACCTATCCCGGACTAGCCGCGTTGTACAATGAGCAGTTCTTC. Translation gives CASTYPGLAALYNEQFF.

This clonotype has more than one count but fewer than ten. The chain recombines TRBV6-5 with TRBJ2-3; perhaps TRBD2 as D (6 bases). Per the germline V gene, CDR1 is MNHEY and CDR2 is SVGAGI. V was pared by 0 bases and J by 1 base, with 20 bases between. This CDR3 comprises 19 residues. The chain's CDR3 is CASSYSIRGSGVGTDTQYF. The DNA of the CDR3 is TGTGCCAGCAGTTACTCGATTCGGGGGTCGGGAGTGGGCACAGATACGCAGTATTTT.

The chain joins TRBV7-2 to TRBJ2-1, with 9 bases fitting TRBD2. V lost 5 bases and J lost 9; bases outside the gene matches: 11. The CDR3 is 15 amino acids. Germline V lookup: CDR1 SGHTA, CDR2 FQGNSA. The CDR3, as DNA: TGTGCCAGCAGCCCGGTAGCGGGGGAAGCCCCTGAGCAGTTCTTC. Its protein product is CASSPVAGEAPEQFF.

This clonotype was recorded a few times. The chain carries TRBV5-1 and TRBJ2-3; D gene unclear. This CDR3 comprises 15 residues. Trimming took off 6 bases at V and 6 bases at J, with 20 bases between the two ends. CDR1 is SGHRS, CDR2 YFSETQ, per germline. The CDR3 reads CASNLGRKTMDTQYF. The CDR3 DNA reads TGCGCCAGCAACCTCGGACGTAAGACAATGGATACGCAGTATTTT.

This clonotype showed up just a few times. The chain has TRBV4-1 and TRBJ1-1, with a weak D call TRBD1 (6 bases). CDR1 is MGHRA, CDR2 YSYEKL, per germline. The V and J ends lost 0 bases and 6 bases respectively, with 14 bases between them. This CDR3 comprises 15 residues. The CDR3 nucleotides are TGCGCCAGCAGCCAAGATCGGGGGGGGCGGCCTGAAGCTTTCTTT. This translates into CASSQDRGGRPEAFF.

CDR3 DNA: TGCGCCAGCAGCCCTAATCCCCTTCCGGGAAACGAGCAGTACTTC. Translating it yields CASSPNPLPGNEQYF. The chain combines TRBV4-1 with TRBJ2-7, with a weak D call TRBD2 (5 bases). The CDR3 covers 15 residues. V lost 4 bases and J lost 5, with 18 bases in between. Germline CDR1 reads MGHRA; CDR2 reads YSYEKL.

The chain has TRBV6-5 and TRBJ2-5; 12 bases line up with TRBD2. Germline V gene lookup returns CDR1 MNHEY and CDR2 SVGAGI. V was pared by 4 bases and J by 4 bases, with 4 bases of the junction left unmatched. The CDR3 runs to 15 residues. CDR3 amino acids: CASSSLAGGRETQYF. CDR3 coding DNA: TGTGCCAGCAGTTCCCTAGCGGGGGGGCGAGAGACCCAGTACTTC.

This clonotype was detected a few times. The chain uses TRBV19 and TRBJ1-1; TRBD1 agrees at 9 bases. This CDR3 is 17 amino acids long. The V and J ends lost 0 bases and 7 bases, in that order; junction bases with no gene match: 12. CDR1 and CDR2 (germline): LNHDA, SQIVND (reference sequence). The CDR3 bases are TGTGCCAGTAGTATAGATAGGGACAGGGTTTCGGCGGATGAAGCTTTCTTT. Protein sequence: CASSIDRDRVSADEAFF.

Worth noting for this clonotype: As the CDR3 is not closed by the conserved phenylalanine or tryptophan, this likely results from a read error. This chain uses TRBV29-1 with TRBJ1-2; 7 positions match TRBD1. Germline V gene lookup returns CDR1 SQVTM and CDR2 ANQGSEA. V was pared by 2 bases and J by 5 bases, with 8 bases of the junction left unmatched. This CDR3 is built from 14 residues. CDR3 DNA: TGCAGCGTTGAAACAGGGGCCGGGCTTTATGGCTACACCTTA. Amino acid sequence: CSVETGAGLYGYTL.

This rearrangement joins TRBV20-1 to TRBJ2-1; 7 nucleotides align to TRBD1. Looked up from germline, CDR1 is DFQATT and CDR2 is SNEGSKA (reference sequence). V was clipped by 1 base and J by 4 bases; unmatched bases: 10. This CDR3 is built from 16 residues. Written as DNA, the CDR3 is TGCAGTGCTAGAGGGCCGCTGGGACAGATTTACAATGAGCAGTTCTTC. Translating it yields CSARGPLGQIYNEQFF.

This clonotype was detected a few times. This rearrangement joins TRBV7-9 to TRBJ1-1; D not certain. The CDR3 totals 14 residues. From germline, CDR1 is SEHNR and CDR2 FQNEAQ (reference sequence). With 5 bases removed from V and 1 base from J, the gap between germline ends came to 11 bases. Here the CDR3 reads CASSAPAWNTEAFF. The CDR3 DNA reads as TGTGCCAGCAGCGCTCCGGCGTGGAACACTGAAGCTTTCTTT.

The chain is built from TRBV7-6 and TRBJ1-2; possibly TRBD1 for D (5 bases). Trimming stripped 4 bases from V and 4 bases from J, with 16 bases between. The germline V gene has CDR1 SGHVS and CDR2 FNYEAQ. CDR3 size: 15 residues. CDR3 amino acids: CASSSLGAGAYGYTF. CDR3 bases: TGTGCCAGCAGCTCCCTCGGGGCCGGGGCCTATGGCTACACCTTC.

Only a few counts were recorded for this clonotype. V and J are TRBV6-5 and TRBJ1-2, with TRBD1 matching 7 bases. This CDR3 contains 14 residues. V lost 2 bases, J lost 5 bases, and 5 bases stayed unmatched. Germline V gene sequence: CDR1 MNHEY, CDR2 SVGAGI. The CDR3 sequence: CASSYKGAGYGYTF. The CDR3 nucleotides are TGTGCCAGCAGTTACAAGGGGGCGGGTTATGGCTACACCTTC.

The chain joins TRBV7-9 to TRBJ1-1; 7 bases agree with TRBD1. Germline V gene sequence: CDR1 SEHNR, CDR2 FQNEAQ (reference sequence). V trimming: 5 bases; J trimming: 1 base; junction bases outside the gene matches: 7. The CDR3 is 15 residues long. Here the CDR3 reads CASSAQDRRNTEAFF. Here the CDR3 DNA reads TGTGCCAGCAGCGCCCAGGACAGGAGGAACACTGAAGCTTTCTTT.

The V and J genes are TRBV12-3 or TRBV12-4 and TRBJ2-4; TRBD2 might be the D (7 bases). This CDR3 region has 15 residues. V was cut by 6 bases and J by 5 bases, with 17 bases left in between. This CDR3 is CASSPKGGAENIQYF. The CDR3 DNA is TGTGCCAGCAGCCCTAAGGGGGGGGCAGAAAACATTCAGTACTTC.

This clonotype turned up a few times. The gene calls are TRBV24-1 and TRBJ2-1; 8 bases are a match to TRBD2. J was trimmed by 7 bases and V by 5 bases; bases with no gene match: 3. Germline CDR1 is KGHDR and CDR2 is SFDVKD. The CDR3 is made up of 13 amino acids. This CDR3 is CATSVGGANEQFF. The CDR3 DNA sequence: TGTGCCACCAGTGTCGGGGGGGCGAATGAGCAGTTCTTC.

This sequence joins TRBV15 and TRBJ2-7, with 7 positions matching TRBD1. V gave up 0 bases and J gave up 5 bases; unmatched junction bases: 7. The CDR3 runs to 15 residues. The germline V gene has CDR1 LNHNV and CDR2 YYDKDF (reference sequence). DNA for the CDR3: TGTGCCACCAGCAGAGACCGGGACAGCCTCCACGAGCAGTACTTC. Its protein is CATSRDRDSLHEQYF.

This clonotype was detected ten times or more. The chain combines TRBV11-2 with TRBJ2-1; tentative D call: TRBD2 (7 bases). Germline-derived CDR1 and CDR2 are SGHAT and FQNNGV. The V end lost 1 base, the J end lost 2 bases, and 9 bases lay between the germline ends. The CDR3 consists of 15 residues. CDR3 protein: CASSLGGGPYNEQFF. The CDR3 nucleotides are TGTGCCAGCAGCTTAGGGGGGGGGCCCTACAATGAGCAGTTCTTC.